This T cell receptor (beta chain) was profiled in a study of cytotoxic CD8 clonotypes in ibrutinib-treated CLL. Across the whole study: The cohort had about a dozen relapsed/refractory and over 14 treatment-naive patients, roughly 17 IGHV unmutated. Study-wide results and limits: In comparison with age-matched healthy donors, baseline clonality was higher and tracked circulating CD8+ T-cell counts. Progressing patients had sampling times that differed from those of sustained-remission patients.

Profiled with immunoSEQ multiplex PCR; TCRdb holds only in-frame clones, not every one. The sample shows 65,000 to 80,000 clones, roughly 85% of them seen only once. For this clone: Its antigen remains unknown.

The V segment lost 2 bases and the J segment 6 bases; nucleotides outside the gene matches: 8. The CDR3 is 16 residues long. Germline V CDR1 and CDR2: GTSNPN, SVGIG (reference sequence). This clonotype was obtained from a human donor with chronic lymphocytic leukemia. V gene TRBV30 combines with J gene TRBJ2-3; 13 nucleotides align to TRBD2. This specimen was PBMCs, taken after 24 months of ibrutinib treatment. CDR3 coding DNA: TGTGCCTGGAGTCCTCCGTTGGGACTAGCGGGGGATACGCAGTATTTT. It codes for CAWSPPLGLAGDTQYF.